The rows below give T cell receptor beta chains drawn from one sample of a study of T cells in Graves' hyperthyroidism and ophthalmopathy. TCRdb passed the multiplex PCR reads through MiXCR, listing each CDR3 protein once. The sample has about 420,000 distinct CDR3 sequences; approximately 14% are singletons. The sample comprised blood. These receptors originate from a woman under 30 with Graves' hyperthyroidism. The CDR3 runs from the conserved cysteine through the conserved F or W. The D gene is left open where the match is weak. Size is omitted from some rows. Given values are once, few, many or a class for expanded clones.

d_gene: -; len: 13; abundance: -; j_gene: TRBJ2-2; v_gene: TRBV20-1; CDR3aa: CSASLDKGGELFF; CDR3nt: TGCAGTGCTTCCTTAGACAAGGGGGGGGAGCTGTTTTTT
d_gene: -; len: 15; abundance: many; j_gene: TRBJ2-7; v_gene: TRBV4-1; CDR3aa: CASSQVVGPSYEQYF; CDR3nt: TGCGCCAGCAGCCAAGTGGTAGGGCCCTCCTACGAGCAGTACTTC
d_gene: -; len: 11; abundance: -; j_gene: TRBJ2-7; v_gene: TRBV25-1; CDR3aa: CASSTSRQQYF; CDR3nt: -
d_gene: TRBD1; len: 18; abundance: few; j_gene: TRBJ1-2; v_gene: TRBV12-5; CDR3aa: CASAPGQGATQSHHGYTF; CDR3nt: TGTGCTAGTGCCCCCGGACAGGGAGCAACTCAGAGCCATCATGGCTACACCTTC
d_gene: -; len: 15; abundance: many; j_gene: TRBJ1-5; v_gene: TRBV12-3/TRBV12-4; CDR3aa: CASRPRGTTNQPQHF; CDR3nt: TGTGCCAGCAGGCCCCGTGGGACAACTAATCAGCCCCAGCATTTT
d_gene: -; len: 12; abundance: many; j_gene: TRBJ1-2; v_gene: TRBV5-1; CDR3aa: CASSLAQEGYTF; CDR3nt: TGCGCCAGCAGCTTGGCCCAGGAAGGCTACACCTTC
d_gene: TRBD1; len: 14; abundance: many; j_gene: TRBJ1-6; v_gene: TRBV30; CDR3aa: CAWTYRQGNSPLHF; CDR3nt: TGTGCCTGGACCTACCGACAGGGAAATTCACCCCTCCACTTT
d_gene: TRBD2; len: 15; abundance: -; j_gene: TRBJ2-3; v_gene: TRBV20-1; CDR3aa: CSAYSGTSGTDTQYF; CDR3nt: TGCAGTGCTTACTCTGGGACTAGCGGGACAGATACGCAGTATTTT
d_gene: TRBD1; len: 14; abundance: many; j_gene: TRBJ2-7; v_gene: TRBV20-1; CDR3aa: CSARAPGQGIVQYF; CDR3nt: TGCAGTGCTAGAGCCCCGGGACAGGGTATCGTGCAGTACTTC
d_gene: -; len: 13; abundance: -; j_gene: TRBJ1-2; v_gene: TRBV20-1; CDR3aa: CSAPEDLGYGYTF; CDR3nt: TGCAGTGCTCCAGAGGATTTGGGATATGGCTACACCTTC
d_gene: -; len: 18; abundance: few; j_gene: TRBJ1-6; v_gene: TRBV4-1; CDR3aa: CASSQEPAGGGVNSPLHF; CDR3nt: TGCGCCAGCAGCCAAGAGCCGGCGGGGGGGGGTGTGAATTCACCCCTCCACTTT
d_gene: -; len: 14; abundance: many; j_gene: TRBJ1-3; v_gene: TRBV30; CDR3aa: CAWSVSGRGNTIYF; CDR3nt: TGTGCCTGGAGTGTATCCGGGAGGGGAAACACCATATATTTT
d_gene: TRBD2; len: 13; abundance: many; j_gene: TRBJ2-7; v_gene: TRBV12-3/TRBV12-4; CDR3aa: CASARGSSYEQYF; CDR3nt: TGTGCCAGCGCGCGGGGGAGCTCCTACGAGCAGTACTTC
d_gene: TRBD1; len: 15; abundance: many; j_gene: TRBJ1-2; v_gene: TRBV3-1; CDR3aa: CASSINTGTAYGYTF; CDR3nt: TGTGCCAGCAGCATCAATACCGGGACAGCCTATGGCTACACCTTC
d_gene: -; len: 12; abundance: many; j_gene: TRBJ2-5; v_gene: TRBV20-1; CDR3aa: CSAKDPRGTQYF; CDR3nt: TGCAGTGCTAAGGACCCGCGGGGGACCCAGTACTTC
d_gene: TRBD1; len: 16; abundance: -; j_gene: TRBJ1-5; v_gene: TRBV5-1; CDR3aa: CASSPGTEVNDQPQHF; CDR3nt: TGCGCCAGCAGCCCCGGGACAGAAGTGAATGATCAGCCCCAGCATTTT
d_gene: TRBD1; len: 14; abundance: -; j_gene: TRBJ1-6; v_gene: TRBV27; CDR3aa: CASRRTGGNSPLHF; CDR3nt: TGTGCCAGCAGGCGGACAGGGGGCAATTCACCCCTCCACTTT
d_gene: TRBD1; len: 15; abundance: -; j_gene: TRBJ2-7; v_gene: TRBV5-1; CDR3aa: CASSSGQGAPYEQYF; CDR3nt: TGCGCCAGCAGTTCGGGACAGGGGGCCCCCTACGAGCAGTACTTC
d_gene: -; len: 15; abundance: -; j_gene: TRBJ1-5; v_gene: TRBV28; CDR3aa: CASTAEWGGNQPQHF; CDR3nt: TGTGCCAGCACCGCCGAGTGGGGGGGCAATCAGCCCCAGCATTTT
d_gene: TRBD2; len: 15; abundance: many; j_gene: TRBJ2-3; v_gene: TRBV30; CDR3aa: CAWTDGTSGRTRQYF; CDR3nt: TGTGCCTGGACCGACGGGACTAGCGGGAGGACTCGTCAGTATTTT
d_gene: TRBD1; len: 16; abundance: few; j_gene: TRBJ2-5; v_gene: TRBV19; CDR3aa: CASSSGGTGLGETQYF; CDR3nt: TGTGCCAGTAGTTCCGGCGGGACAGGGCTTGGAGAGACCCAGTACTTC
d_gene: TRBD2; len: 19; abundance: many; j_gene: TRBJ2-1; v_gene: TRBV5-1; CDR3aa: CASSLAASGLMLGYNEQFF; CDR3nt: TGCGCCAGCAGCTTGGCGGCTAGCGGGCTAATGTTGGGATACAATGAGCAGTTCTTC
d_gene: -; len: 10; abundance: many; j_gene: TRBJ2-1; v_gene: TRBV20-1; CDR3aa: CSAEDNEQFF; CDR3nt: TGCAGTGCTGAAGACAATGAGCAGTTCTTC
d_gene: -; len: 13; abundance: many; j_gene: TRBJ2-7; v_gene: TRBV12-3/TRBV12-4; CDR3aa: CASSLSGTYEQYF; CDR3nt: TGTGCCAGCAGTCTCTCGGGGACCTACGAGCAGTACTTC
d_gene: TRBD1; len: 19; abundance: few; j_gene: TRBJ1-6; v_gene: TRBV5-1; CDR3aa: CASSQPGQGTSSYNSPLHF; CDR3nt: TGCGCCAGCAGCCAGCCGGGACAGGGGACGAGCTCCTATAATTCACCCCTCCACTTT
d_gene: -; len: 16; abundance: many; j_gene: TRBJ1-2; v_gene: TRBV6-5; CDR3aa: CASSYSDTVSPYGYTF; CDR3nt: TGTGCCAGCAGTTACTCGGACACCGTCAGCCCCTATGGCTACACCTTC
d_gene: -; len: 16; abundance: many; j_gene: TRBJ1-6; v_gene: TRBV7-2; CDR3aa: CASSYRPERDNSPLHF; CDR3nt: TGTGCCAGCAGTTATAGGCCAGAAAGGGATAATTCACCCCTCCACTTT
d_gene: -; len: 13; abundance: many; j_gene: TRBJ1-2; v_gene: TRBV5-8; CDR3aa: CASSFGQDLGYTF; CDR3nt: TGTGCCAGCAGCTTCGGGCAGGACTTGGGCTACACCTTC
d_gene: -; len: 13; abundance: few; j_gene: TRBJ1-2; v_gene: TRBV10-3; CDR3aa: CAISAEQNYGYTF; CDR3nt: TGTGCCATCAGTGCGGAACAGAACTATGGCTACACCTTC
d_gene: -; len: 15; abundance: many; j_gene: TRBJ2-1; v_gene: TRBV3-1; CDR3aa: CASSQDSRGLNEQFF; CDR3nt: TGTGCCAGCAGCCAAGACAGTCGGGGTCTCAATGAGCAGTTCTTC
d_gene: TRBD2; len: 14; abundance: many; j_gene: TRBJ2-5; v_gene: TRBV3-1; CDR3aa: CASSRTRSSETQYF; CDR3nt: TGTGCCAGCAGTCGGACTAGATCATCGGAGACCCAGTACTTC
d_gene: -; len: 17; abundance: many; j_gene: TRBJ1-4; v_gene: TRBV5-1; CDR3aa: CASSLVYGRSTNEKLFF; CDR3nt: TGCGCCAGCAGCTTGGTATATGGAAGATCAACTAATGAAAAACTGTTTTTT
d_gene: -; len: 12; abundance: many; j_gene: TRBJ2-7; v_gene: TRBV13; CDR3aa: CASSRGRYEQYF; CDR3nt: TGTGCCAGCAGCCGAGGACGCTACGAGCAGTACTTC
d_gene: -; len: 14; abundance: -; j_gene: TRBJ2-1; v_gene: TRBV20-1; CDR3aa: CSAILTPAYNEQFF; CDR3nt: TGCAGTGCCATCCTCACCCCGGCCTACAATGAGCAGTTCTTC
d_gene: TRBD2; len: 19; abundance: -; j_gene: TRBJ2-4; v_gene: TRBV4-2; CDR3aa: CASSQDVQRGQLAKNIQYF; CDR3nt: TGTGCCAGCAGCCAAGATGTGCAGCGGGGTCAGCTAGCCAAAAACATTCAGTACTTC
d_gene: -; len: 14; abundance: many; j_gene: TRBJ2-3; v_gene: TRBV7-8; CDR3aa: CASSYVDQGDTQYF; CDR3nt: TGTGCCAGCAGCTATGTCGACCAGGGGGATACGCAGTATTTT
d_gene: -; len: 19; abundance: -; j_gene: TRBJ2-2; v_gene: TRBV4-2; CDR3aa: CASSQEVGGPRTNTGELFF; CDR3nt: TGTGCCAGCAGCCAAGAGGTCGGGGGCCCTCGTACCAACACCGGGGAGCTGTTTTTT
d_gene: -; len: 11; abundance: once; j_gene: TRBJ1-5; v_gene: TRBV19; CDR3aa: CASKAGGSQHF; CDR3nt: TGTGCCAGCAAAGCAGGAGGGTCCCAGCATTTT
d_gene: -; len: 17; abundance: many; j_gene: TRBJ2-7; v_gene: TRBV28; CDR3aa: CASSLWRGQGRGSEQYF; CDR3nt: TGTGCCAGCAGTTTATGGAGGGGCCAGGGGAGGGGATCCGAGCAGTACTTC
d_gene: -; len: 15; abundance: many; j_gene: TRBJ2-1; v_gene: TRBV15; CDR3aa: CATSGNRGSYNEQFF; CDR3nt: TGTGCCACCAGCGGAAACCGGGGCTCCTACAATGAGCAGTTCTTC
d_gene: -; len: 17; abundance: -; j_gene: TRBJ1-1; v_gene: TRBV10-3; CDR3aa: CAIRGGEERNLRGEAFF; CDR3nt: TGTGCCATCAGGGGAGGGGAAGAACGGAACTTAAGGGGTGAAGCTTTCTTT
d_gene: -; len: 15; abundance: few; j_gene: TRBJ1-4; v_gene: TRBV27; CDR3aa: CASSLWGTTNEKLFF; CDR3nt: TGTGCCAGCAGTTTATGGGGGACAACTAATGAAAAACTGTTTTTT
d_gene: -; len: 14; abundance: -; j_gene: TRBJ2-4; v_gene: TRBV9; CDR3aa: CASSPRDIENIQYF; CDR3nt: TGTGCCAGCAGCCCTCGGGACATCGAAAACATTCAGTACTTC
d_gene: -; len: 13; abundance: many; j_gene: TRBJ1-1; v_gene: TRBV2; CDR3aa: CASRRQVPTEAFF; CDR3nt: TGTGCCAGCAGGAGACAGGTCCCCACTGAAGCTTTCTTT
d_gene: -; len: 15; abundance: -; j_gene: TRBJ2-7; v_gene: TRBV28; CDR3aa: CASSERGGATYEQYF; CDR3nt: TGTGCCAGCAGTGAGCGTGGCGGGGCAACCTACGAGCAGTACTTC
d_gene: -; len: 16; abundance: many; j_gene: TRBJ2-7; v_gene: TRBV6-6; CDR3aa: CASSYLWAQGSYEQYF; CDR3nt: TGTGCCAGCAGTTACCTCTGGGCCCAGGGCTCCTACGAGCAGTACTTC
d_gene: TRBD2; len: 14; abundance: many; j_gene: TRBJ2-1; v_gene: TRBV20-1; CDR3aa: CSYSGGGSYNEQFF; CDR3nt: TGCAGTTATAGCGGGGGGGGCTCCTACAATGAGCAGTTCTTC
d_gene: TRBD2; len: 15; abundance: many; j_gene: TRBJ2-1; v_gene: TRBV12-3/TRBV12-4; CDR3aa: CASTSGGLSYNEQFF; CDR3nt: TGTGCCAGCACCTCGGGGGGACTCTCCTACAATGAGCAGTTCTTC
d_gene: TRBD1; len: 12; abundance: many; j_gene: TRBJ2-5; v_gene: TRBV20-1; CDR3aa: CSAQGAGETQYF; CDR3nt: TGCAGTGCCCAGGGGGCGGGGGAGACCCAGTACTTC
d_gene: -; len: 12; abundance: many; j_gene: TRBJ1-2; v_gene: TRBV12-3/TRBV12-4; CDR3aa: CASTEGGYGYTF; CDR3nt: TGTGCCAGCACGGAGGGAGGCTATGGCTACACCTTC
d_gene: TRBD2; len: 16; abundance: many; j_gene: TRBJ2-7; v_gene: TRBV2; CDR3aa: CASSTQSGRAGYEQYF; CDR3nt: TGTGCCAGCAGTACCCAGAGCGGGAGGGCAGGGTACGAGCAGTACTTC